Listed here are 18 T cell receptor beta chains from one sample, sequenced in a study of CD8+CD57+ T cells in acquired aplastic anemia. CD8+CD57+ cell expansion, shown by flow cytometry, had occurred in the patients selected for sequencing. Researchers used genomic DNA as the template to profile TCR beta VDJ and CDR3. Via MiXCR, TCRdb re-called the reads, giving one row per CDR3 protein. The data contain about 160,000 distinct CDR3 sequences, 71% of them seen just once; the ten biggest clones take up 35% to 60%. The specimen was sorted CD4+, CD8+, or CD8+CD57+ T cells (not recorded which) from PBMCs. The receptors were gathered from a human donor with aplastic anemia.

This clonotype appeared a single time. The CDR3 nucleotides read TGTGCCAGCATCGGGACTAGCGGGAAGAGCTCCTACGAGCAGTACTTC. As protein: CASIGTSGKSSYEQYF. V usage is TRBV2 and J usage is TRBJ2-7, with TRBD2 matching 13 bases. The germline CDR1 and CDR2 sequences are SNHLY and FYNNEI. V trimming: 7 bases; J trimming: 0 bases; junction bases outside the gene matches: 6. There are 16 residues in the CDR3.

This clonotype was counted a single time. The V call is TRBV7-9, the J call TRBJ1-1; D perhaps matches TRBD1 (6 bases). CDR1 and CDR2 from the germline V gene are SEHNR and FQNEAQ (reference sequence). The CDR3 spans 15 residues. V was shortened by 5 bases and J by 4 bases, with 17 bases between the two germline ends. The CDR3 protein is CASSLEGGLGTEAFF. The CDR3 DNA sequence: TGTGCCAGCAGCCTCGAGGGGGGGCTGGGCACTGAAGCTTTCTTT.

This chain joins TRBV7-2 and TRBJ2-3; 7 nucleotides agree with TRBD2. Germline values: CDR1 SGHTA, CDR2 FQGNSA. The CDR3 is 14 residues long. J was trimmed by 4 bases and V by 5 bases; bases with no gene match: 6. The CDR3 bases are TGTGCCAGCAGCCCGGCTAGCGGATCAGATACGCAGTATTTT. The encoded protein is CASSPASGSDTQYF.

CDR3 region: CSVDGDSYEQYF. The CDR3 nucleotides are TGCAGCGTTGATGGGGATTCCTACGAGCAGTACTTC. The rearrangement links TRBV29-1 to TRBJ2-7; no clear D gene. Trimming cost V 3 bases and J 1 base, with 7 bases left between them. CDR3 length: 12 residues. The germline CDR1 and CDR2 sequences are SQVTM and ANQGSEA.

This clonotype appeared a single time. This rearrangement joins TRBV29-1 to TRBJ1-2; D is undetermined. Trimming left V 4 bases short and J 4 bases short, with 16 bases between. The CDR3 sequence is 14 residues long. Germline CDR1 SQVTM, CDR2 ANQGSEA. The CDR3 protein is CSVVGGLGSYGYTF. For the CDR3, the DNA is TGCAGCGTTGTGGGAGGGTTGGGAAGCTATGGCTACACCTTC.

About this clonotype: At one of its ends the junction is not consistent with the germline gene, which may arise from a read error. This sequence joins TRBV6-4 and TRBJ1-6, with 7 bases fitting TRBD1. From germline, CDR1 is MRHNA and CDR2 SNTAGT. The CDR3 contains 18 residues. The CDR3 sequence: CAISNPTPGWDSYSPLHF. The CDR3 DNA is TGTGCCATCAGTAATCCTACCCCAGGGTGGGACAGCTATTCACCCCTCCACTTT.

The rearrangement joins TRBV7-9 to TRBJ2-3, with D maybe TRBD1 (5 bases). The CDR3 is made up of 15 amino acids. Germline CDR1 SEHNR, CDR2 FQNEAQ (reference sequence). The germline V and J ends were trimmed by 5 bases and 0 bases, with 12 bases remaining between them. CDR3 bases: TGTGCCAGCAGCGTAGGGGCTCGGAGCACAGATACGCAGTATTTT. Amino acid sequence: CASSVGARSTDTQYF. The variable domain in full, with the rest retrieved from reference TRBV7-9 and TRBJ2-3, is DTGVSQNPRHKITKRGQNVTFRCDPISEHNRLYWYRQTLGQGPEFLTYFQNEAQLEKSRLLSDRFSAERPKGSFSTLEIQRTEQGDSAMYLCASSVGARSTDTQYFGPGTRLTVL.

The chain recombines TRBV7-9 with TRBJ2-7; 7 bases map to TRBD1. Per the germline V gene, CDR1 is SEHNR and CDR2 is FQNEAQ (reference sequence). V was pared by 5 bases and J by 2 bases, with 6 bases of the junction left unmatched. CDR3 length: 14 residues. CDR3 bases: TGTGCCAGCAGCCCAAGGACAGGTACCTACGAGCAGTACTTC. As protein: CASSPRTGTYEQYF.

The chain recombines TRBV7-8 with TRBJ1-2, with TRBD1 identical over 10 bases. The CDR3 length is 15 residues. V lost 2 bases to trimming and J lost 5 bases; unmatched junction nucleotides: 5. Looked up from germline, CDR1 is SGHVS and CDR2 is FQNEAQ. The CDR3 DNA follows: TGTGCCAGCAGCTTACTCCCGGGACAGGGGTATGGCTACACCTTC. This codes for CASSLLPGQGYGYTF.

The chain couples TRBV7-9 to TRBJ1-5; TRBD1 matches at 7 bases. Germline V gives CDR1 SEHNR, CDR2 FQNEAQ (reference sequence). CDR3 length equals 13 residues. V lost 5 bases and J lost 9; bases outside the gene matches: 7. The CDR3 reads CASSSQGGTPQHF. DNA for the CDR3: TGTGCCAGCAGCAGTCAGGGGGGAACGCCCCAGCATTTT.

The genes are TRBV29-1 and TRBJ2-7; D gene unclear. Germline values: CDR1 SQVTM, CDR2 ANQGSEA. CDR3 length equals 14 residues. The V and J ends lost 5 bases and 0 bases respectively, with 14 bases between them. This CDR3 is CSVKKVPLSYEQYF. CDR3 coding DNA: TGCAGCGTTAAGAAAGTTCCCCTCTCCTACGAGCAGTACTTC.

The CDR3 nucleotides read TGTGCCATCAGTGAGTGGGTGGAGGGGACAGGGAGAAGGGGCTACACCTTC. Its protein product is CAISEWVEGTGRRGYTF. This sequence joins TRBV10-3 and TRBJ1-2, with 9 bases fitting TRBD1. The J segment lost 8 bases and the V segment lost 1 base, leaving 14 bases of the junction unmatched. From germline, CDR1 is ENHRY and CDR2 SYGVKD. This CDR3 has 17 residues.

The chain couples TRBV5-4 to TRBJ2-2, with TRBD1 as a possible D gene (6 bases). Germline CDR1 SGHNT, CDR2 YYREEE (reference sequence). This CDR3 has 15 amino acids. V was clipped by 3 bases and J by 4 bases, with 13 bases between them. CDR3 region: CASSWGARGTGELFF. CDR3 nucleotides: TGTGCCAGCAGCTGGGGCGCCAGGGGCACCGGGGAGCTGTTTTTT.

The chain links TRBV10-3 to TRBJ2-1; 13 bases are shared with TRBD2. CDR1 is ENHRY and CDR2 is SYGVKD in the germline V gene. This CDR3 is built from 15 residues. After removal of 6 bases from V and 8 bases from J, the junction contained 7 bases not matched to a gene. In DNA, the CDR3 is TGTGCCATCAGGAAGACTAGCGGGAGGTTCGATGAGCAGTTCTTC. It is translated as CAIRKTSGRFDEQFF.

V gene TRBV5-1 combines with J gene TRBJ2-5, with 7 nucleotides matching TRBD2. Trimming took 4 bases from V and 4 from J; bases not matched to a gene: 10. The CDR3 length is 15 residues. CDR1 is SGHRS, CDR2 YFSETQ, per germline. In nucleotides, the CDR3 is TGCGCCAGCAGCCAACAAGCGGGACTGTTAGAGACCCAGTACTTC. Its protein is CASSQQAGLLETQYF.

The V call is TRBV10-3, the J call TRBJ1-1; D gene uncertain. CDR3 length equals 14 residues. Per the germline V gene, CDR1 is ENHRY and CDR2 is SYGVKD. Trimming pared 3 bases from V and 0 bases from J, leaving 8 bases between. In DNA form, the CDR3 reads TGTGCCATCAGTGAACCCGATTTGAACACTGAAGCTTTCTTT. It specifies CAISEPDLNTEAFF.

As concerns this clonotype: The junction and the germline gene differ at one end; a read error may be behind it. The rearrangement joins TRBV5-5 to TRBJ2-7; 8 nucleotides align to TRBD2. Per germline, CDR1 SGHKS and CDR2 YYEKEE (reference sequence). This CDR3 is built from 13 residues. CDR3 DNA sequence: TGCGCCAGCAGCTCTCGGGGGGGCTACGAGCAGTACTTC. It encodes CASSSRGGYEQYF. Based on the CDR3 plus reference TRBV5-5 and TRBJ2-7, the full variable domain is DAGVTQSPTHLIKTRGQQVTLRCSPISGHKSVSWYQQVLGQGPQFIFQYYEKEERGRGNFPDRFSARQFPNYSSELNVNALLLGDSALYLCASSSRGGYEQYFGPGTRLTVT.

This chain joins TRBV2 and TRBJ1-3; 9 nucleotides line up with TRBD1. The CDR3 covers 15 residues. The junction had 5 bases not matched to a gene; V was cut back by 6 bases and J by 2 bases. From germline, CDR1 is SNHLY and CDR2 FYNNEI. CDR3 nucleotide sequence: TGTGCCAGCAGATGGGACAGGGCCCCTGGAAACACCATATATTTT. Its translation: CASRWDRAPGNTIYF.